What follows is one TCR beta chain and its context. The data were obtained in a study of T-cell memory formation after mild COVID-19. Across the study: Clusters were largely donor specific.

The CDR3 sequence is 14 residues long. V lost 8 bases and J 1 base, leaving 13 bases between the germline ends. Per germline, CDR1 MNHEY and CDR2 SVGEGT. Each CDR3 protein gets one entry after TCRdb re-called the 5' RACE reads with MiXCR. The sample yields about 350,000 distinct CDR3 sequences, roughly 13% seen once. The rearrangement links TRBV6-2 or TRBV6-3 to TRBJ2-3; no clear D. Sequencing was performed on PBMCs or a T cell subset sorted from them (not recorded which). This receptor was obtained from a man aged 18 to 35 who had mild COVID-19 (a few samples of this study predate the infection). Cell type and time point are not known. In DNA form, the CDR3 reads TGTGCCAGCGATCGCCTAACCCGCACAGATACGCAGTATTTT. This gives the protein CASDRLTRTDTQYF.